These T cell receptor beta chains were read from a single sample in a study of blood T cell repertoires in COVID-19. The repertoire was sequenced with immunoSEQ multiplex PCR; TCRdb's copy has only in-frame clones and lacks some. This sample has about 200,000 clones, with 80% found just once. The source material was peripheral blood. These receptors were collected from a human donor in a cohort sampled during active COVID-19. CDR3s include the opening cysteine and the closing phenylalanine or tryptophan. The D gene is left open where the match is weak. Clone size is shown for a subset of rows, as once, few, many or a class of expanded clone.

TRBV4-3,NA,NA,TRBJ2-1,CASSHGPNGDEQFF,TGCGCCAGCAGCCATGGACCAAACGGGGATGAGCAGTTCTTC
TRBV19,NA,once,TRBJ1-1,CASSMRGQLNTEAFF,TGTGCCAGTAGTATGAGAGGACAACTGAACACTGAAGCTTTCTTT
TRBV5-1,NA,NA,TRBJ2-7,CASSLGSGPREQYF,TGCGCCAGCAGCTTAGGATCAGGGCCAAGGGAGCAGTACTTC
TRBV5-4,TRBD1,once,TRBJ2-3,CASSGGQSDTQYF,TGTGCCAGCAGCGGGGGACAGTCCGATACGCAGTATTTT
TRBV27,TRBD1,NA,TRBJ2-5,CASSFSRQGAQETQYF,TGTGCCAGCAGTTTTTCCCGACAGGGTGCCCAAGAGACCCAGTACTTC
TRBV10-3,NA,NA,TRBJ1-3,CAISESAVAGNTIYF,TGTGCCATCAGTGAGTCGGCAGTCGCCGGAAACACCATATATTTT
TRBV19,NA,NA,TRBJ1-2,CASSTRRGYGYTF,TGTGCCAGTAGTACTCGAAGGGGCTATGGCTACACCTTC
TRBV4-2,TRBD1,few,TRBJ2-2,CASSQQQGVDTGELFF,TGTGCCAGCAGCCAACAACAGGGGGTTGACACCGGGGAGCTGTTTTTT
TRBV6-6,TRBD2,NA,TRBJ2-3,CASSSGGPVTDTQYF,TGTGCCAGCAGTAGCGGGGGACCTGTCACAGATACGCAGTATTTT
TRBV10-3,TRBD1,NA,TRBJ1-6,CAISRGGTGSNSPLHF,TGTGCCATCTCGAGGGGAGGGACAGGGTCAAATTCACCCCTCCACTTT
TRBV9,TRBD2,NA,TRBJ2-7,CASSPRTSEVYEQYF,TGTGCCAGCAGCCCCCGGACTAGCGAGGTGTACGAGCAGTACTTC
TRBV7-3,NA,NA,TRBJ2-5,CASSSARGETQYF,TGTGCCAGCAGCTCCGCCAGGGGCGAGACCCAGTACTTC
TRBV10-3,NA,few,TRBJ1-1,CAIGDGRGEAFF,TGTGCCATCGGAGATGGGAGGGGAGAAGCTTTCTTT
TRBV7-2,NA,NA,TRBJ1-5,CASSSYRASNQPQHF,TGTGCCAGCAGCTCGTACAGGGCTAGCAATCAGCCCCAGCATTTT
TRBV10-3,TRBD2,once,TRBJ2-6,CAISGGGSGANVLTF,TGTGCCATCAGTGGGGGGGGCTCTGGGGCCAACGTCCTGACTTTC
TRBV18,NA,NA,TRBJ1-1,CASSPPGPMTAEAFF,TGTGCCAGCTCACCACCTGGGCCGATGACCGCTGAAGCTTTCTTT
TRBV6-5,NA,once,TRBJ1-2,CASSYAGGKMNYGYTF,TGTGCCAGCAGTTACGCTGGGGGGAAAATGAACTATGGCTACACCTTC
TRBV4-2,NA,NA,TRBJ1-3,CASSPWWASSGNTIYF,TGTGCCAGCAGCCCCTGGTGGGCGAGCTCTGGAAACACCATATATTTT
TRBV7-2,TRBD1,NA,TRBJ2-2,CASRRTGAGELFF,TGTGCCAGCAGGCGGACAGGAGCCGGGGAGCTGTTTTTT
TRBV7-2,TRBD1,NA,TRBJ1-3,CASSPQGAISGNTIYF,TGTGCCAGCAGCCCACAGGGGGCAATCTCTGGAAACACCATATATTTT
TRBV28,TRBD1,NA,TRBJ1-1,CASSFGQASTEAFF,TGTGCCAGCAGTTTCGGACAGGCCAGTACTGAAGCTTTCTTT
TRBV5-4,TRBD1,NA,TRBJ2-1,CASSFPGQGNAYSYNEQFF,TGTGCCAGCAGCTTTCCAGGACAGGGGAACGCTTACTCCTACAATGAGCAGTTCTTC
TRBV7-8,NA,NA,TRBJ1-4,CASSLGRGRPNEKLFF,TGTGCCAGCAGCTTAGGGAGGGGAAGGCCTAATGAAAAACTGTTTTTT
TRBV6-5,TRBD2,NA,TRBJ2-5,CASTPGGAVQETQYF,TGTGCCAGCACCCCGGGGGGAGCTGTACAAGAGACCCAGTACTTC
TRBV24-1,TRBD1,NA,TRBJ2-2,CATSAGGQGAGELFF,TGTGCCACCAGTGCCGGGGGACAGGGCGCCGGGGAGCTGTTTTTT
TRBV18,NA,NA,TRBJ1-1,CASSQSIGQNTEAFF,TGTGCCAGCTCTCAATCAATAGGACAGAACACTGAAGCTTTCTTT
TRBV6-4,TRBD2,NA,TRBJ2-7,CASSVEGGSYEQYF,TGTGCCAGCAGTGTTGAGGGAGGGTCCTACGAGCAGTACTTC
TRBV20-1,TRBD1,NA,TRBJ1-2,CSASSGQKYGYTF,TGCAGTGCCAGTTCGGGACAGAAATATGGCTACACCTTC
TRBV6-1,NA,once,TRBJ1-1,CASSEQGQSTEAFF,TGTGCCAGCAGTGAACAGGGTCAAAGCACTGAAGCTTTCTTT